The rows below give T cell receptor beta chains drawn from one sample of a study of cytomegalovirus exposure and HLA in healthy donors. Produced via immunoSEQ multiplex PCR; TCRdb's table is partial and in-frame only. Found here are 200,000 to 250,000 clones, about 77% of them singletons; the top ten hold 1.5% to 2%. What was sequenced was PBMCs. The receptors shown here come from a woman in her thirties in good health and CMV-seronegative. The CDR3 runs from the conserved cysteine through the conserved F or W. The order of the fields is J gene, clone size, V gene, D gene, CDR3 DNA, CDR3 protein. D genes are given only for firm matches. Size tells how often a clone was seen (once, few, many) or the class of an expanded clone, and some rows leave it out.

TRBJ2-1	.	TRBV4-1	.	TGCGCCAGCAGCCCAGGGAACTCCAATGAGCAGTTCTTC	CASSPGNSNEQFF
TRBJ2-5	.	TRBV7-8	TRBD2	TGTGCCAGCAGCAACGGGAGGCGGGCGGGAGAGACCCAGTACTTC	CASSNGRRAGETQYF
TRBJ2-5	.	TRBV5-1	TRBD2	TGCGCCAGCAGCCCTATTACTAGCGGCCCGGAGACCCAGTACTTC	CASSPITSGPETQYF
TRBJ1-4	few	TRBV27	.	TGTGCCAGCAGTGGAGGCGGACTAGGGGATGAAAAACTGTTTTTT	CASSGGGLGDEKLFF
TRBJ1-1	.	TRBV7-9	.	TGTGCCAGCAGCCTCGGGACAAGGGGCCTGCAGTTT	CASSLGTRGLQF
TRBJ1-5	.	TRBV4-1	.	TGCGCCAGCAGCCAAGAACGGGGTCAGCCCCAGCATTTT	CASSQERGQPQHF
TRBJ1-1	.	TRBV9	.	TGTGCCAGCAGCGTAGCGGCGGGGGTGGGGTTTGATGAAGCTTTCTTT	CASSVAAGVGFDEAFF
TRBJ1-5	.	TRBV19	.	TGTGCCAGTTTATCGCAGAATAGCAATCAGCCCCAGCATTTT	CASLSQNSNQPQHF
TRBJ1-1	.	TRBV30	TRBD1	TGTGCCTGGACCCGACAGGGGAACACTGAAGCTTTCTTT	CAWTRQGNTEAFF
TRBJ1-2	.	TRBV19	.	TGTGCCAGTAGTATTCGGGGGGAAAGCTATGGCTACACCTTC	CASSIRGESYGYTF
TRBJ1-5	.	TRBV6-5	TRBD1	TGTGCCAGCAGTTACGGGACAGGAGGTGATCAACCCCAGCATTTT	CASSYGTGGDQPQHF
TRBJ1-2	.	TRBV5-5	.	TGTGCCAGCAGCCTCGGGTCTGCTGGTGGTGTCTATGGCTACACCTTC	CASSLGSAGGVYGYTF
TRBJ2-1	.	TRBV25-1	TRBD2	TGTGCCAGCAGTGGGTTAGCGGGAGGTATCTACAATGAGCAGTTCTTC	CASSGLAGGIYNEQFF
TRBJ2-1	.	TRBV19	TRBD2	TGTGCCAGTAGTATATTAAGAAGCGGGGGGAGATACAATGAGCAGTTCTTC	CASSILRSGGRYNEQFF
TRBJ1-1	.	TRBV4-1	TRBD1	TGCGCCAGCAGCCCTGGACAGGGAGGGTTAGCTGAAGCTTTCTTT	CASSPGQGGLAEAFF
TRBJ1-1	.	TRBV7-9	.	TGTGCCAGCAGCCCCACCGGGATTGAAGCTTTCTTT	CASSPTGIEAFF
TRBJ2-5	.	TRBV5-6	.	TGTGCCAGCAGCTTTAGGAGGGGCCAAGAGACCCAGTACTTC	CASSFRRGQETQYF
TRBJ2-7	.	TRBV10-3	TRBD2	TGTGCCATCAGTGCAGCGGGGGGGACCTACGAGCAGTACTTC	CAISAAGGTYEQYF
TRBJ1-1	.	TRBV11-2	TRBD1	TGTGCCAGCAGCCAGGGGGTGGGGGACACTGAAGCTTTCTTT	CASSQGVGDTEAFF
TRBJ1-1	.	TRBV4-1	.	TGCGCCAGCAGCCAAGTTGCGACGGGGAACACTGAAGCTTTCTTT	CASSQVATGNTEAFF
TRBJ1-1	.	TRBV10-3	.	TGTGCCATCAGTGGGGGGGTAGGAACTGAAGCTTTCTTT	CAISGGVGTEAFF
TRBJ2-7	.	TRBV7-8	.	TGTGCCAGCAGCACGCAGACAGCTAGGATCTACTACGAGCAGTACTTC	CASSTQTARIYYEQYF
TRBJ1-1	.	TRBV7-3	.	TGTGCCAGCAGCTTAATGGGGCCTGGGACTGAAGCTTTCTTT	CASSLMGPGTEAFF
TRBJ2-6	.	TRBV18	.	TGTGCCAGCTCACCAGGTACGGGAAATTCTGGGGCCAACGTCCTGACTTTC	CASSPGTGNSGANVLTF
TRBJ1-2	.	TRBV11-2	TRBD1	TGTGCCAGCGACCAGGGGGCAGGTGGCTACACCTTC	CASDQGAGGYTF
TRBJ2-7	few	TRBV6-5	.	TGTGCCAGCAGCTCCGGGGGCGAGCAGTACTTC	CASSSGGEQYF
TRBJ2-3	once	TRBV11-2	TRBD2	TGTGCCAGCAGCTATACTAGCGGGGGGGCATCAGATACGCAGTATTTT	CASSYTSGGASDTQYF
TRBJ2-5	.	TRBV19	.	TGTGCCTGCGGACTGGGCGAAGGAGAGACCCAGTACTTC	CACGLGEGETQYF
TRBJ2-3	.	TRBV18	.	TGTGCCAGCTCTACCTCGGGAGTGCCAGATACGCAGTATTTT	CASSTSGVPDTQYF
TRBJ1-2	.	TRBV5-1	TRBD1	TGCGCCAGCAGCTTGGGGGGACAGGGAAGTGGTGGCTACACCTTC	CASSLGGQGSGGYTF
TRBJ1-1	few	TRBV2	.	TGTGCCAGCAGGGGGAGGCAGAACACTGAAGCTTTCTTT	CASRGRQNTEAFF
TRBJ1-2	few	TRBV6-6	TRBD1	TGTGCCAGCAGTTACTCAGGACAGGACTATGGCTACACCTTC	CASSYSGQDYGYTF
TRBJ2-7	.	TRBV19	TRBD1	TGTGCCAGTAGTATCTTAGGGACAGGGACCTACGAGCAGTACTTC	CASSILGTGTYEQYF
TRBJ2-1	.	TRBV5-5	.	TGTGCCAGCAGCTTGGCAGGGGTTATCTCCTACAATGAGCAGTTCTTC	CASSLAGVISYNEQFF
TRBJ2-7	.	TRBV19	TRBD1	TGTGCCAGCATCAACTACAGGGGCGAGCAGTACTTC	CASINYRGEQYF